Here is one T cell receptor (beta chain) with its context. Its antigen is unidentified. CDR3 length: 16 amino acids. The sample originates from a study of molecular identifiers for immune sequencing clone quantification. Overall study findings and caveats: In CMV-specific effectors, clones above 20 copies held over 98% of molecules; naive, under 1%.

Methods described previously were used for bulk TCR libraries, and listed TCR primers were applied. TCRdb processed the PCR reads anew with MiXCR; each CDR3 protein has one entry. The data contain over 85,000 distinct CDR3 sequences, nearly 25% of them singletons. This rearrangement joins TRBV21-1 to TRBJ2-7; the table's D call of TRBD1 was not tested on the DNA. TRBV21-1 is deemed a pseudogene. The sequenced material came from naive CD8+ T cells from blood, with Jurkat cell RNA spiked in. The subset is: FACS-sorted CD8+CD4-CCR7+CD45RA+ naive T cells. The receptor's source is a human donor in good health. Some libraries in this study had Jurkat cell RNA spiked in. The DNA of the CDR3 is TGTGCCAGCAGCAAAGTTGGGGACAGCATCTCCTACGAGCAGTACTTC. Translated: CASSKVGDSISYEQYF.